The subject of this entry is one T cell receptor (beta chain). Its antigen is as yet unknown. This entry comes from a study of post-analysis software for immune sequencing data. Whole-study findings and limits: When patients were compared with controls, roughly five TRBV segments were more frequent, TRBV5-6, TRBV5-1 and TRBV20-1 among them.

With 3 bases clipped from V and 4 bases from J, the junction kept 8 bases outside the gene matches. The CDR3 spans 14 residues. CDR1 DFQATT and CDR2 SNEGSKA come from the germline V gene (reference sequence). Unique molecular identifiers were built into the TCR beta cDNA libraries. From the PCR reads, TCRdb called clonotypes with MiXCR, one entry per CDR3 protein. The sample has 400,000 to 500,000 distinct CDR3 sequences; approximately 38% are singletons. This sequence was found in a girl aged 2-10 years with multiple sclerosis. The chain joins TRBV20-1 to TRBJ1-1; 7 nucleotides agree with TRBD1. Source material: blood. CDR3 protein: CSASSQGDSTEAFF. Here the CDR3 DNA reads TGCAGTGCTAGTTCGCAGGGGGATAGCACTGAAGCTTTCTTT.